This T cell receptor (beta chain) was captured in a study of T cells expressing NK-cell markers. One entry per CDR3 protein, without DNA, is what TCRdb gives after re-calling the 5' RACE reads. The listing contains 350,000 to 450,000 distinct CDR3 sequences. The clonotype originates from a man aged 18-69 years in good health. The sequenced material came from blood T cells: a sorted CD56 or NKG2C T cell subset, CD4+ or CD8+ T cells, or bulk PBMC T cells (not recorded which).

This chain's CDR3 is CASSFPGPSPEAFF. This rearrangement joins TRBV5-1 to TRBJ1-1; the TCRdb D gene call, TRBD1, has no DNA to confirm it. Germline CDR1 reads SGHRS; CDR2 reads YFSETQ. CDR3 length: 14 amino acids.